A single sample gave rise to the 12 T cell receptor beta chains below, sequenced in a study of OX40 agonist ivuxolimab in advanced cancers. Clones were sequenced by immunoSEQ multiplex PCR, and TCRdb holds only the in-frame ones, with some missing. The data contain under 35,000 clones, around 83% of them seen just once; the ten biggest clones take up around 21%. Here the sequenced sample was CD4+ or CD8+ T cells sorted from blood, taken in a trial of the OX40 agonist ivuxolimab. These receptors were collected from an adult with an advanced solid tumor such as melanoma, head and neck, liver or kidney cancer.

DNA of the CDR3: TGCGCCAGCAGCCTCCGGACTAGCGAAAGCACAGATACGCAGTATTTT. This translates into CASSLRTSESTDTQYF. The V call is TRBV4-1, the J call TRBJ2-3, with 9 positions matching TRBD2. There are 16 residues in the CDR3. J gave up 0 bases and V 4 bases, and 5 bases lay outside the gene matches. The germline V gene encodes CDR1 MGHRA and CDR2 YSYEKL.

The chain uses TRBV5-6 and TRBJ2-5, with D possibly being TRBD2 (6 bases). CDR3 length: 15 amino acids. V shed 0 bases and J shed 0 bases, with 9 bases lying between them. Germline-derived CDR1 and CDR2 are SGHDT and YYEEEE. CDR3 sequence: CASSLVGGNQETQYF. The DNA for the CDR3 is TGTGCCAGCAGCTTGGTAGGCGGGAACCAAGAGACCCAGTACTTC.

V is TRBV2 and J is TRBJ1-2, with D perhaps matching TRBD1 (5 bases). The CDR3 has 13 amino acids. Trimming removed 9 bases at V and 4 bases at J, with 15 bases between. CDR1 is SNHLY and CDR2 is FYNNEI in the germline V gene. The CDR3 here is CASMGPPGYGYTF. The CDR3 nucleotides are TGTGCCAGTATGGGACCCCCGGGCTATGGCTACACCTTC.

The chain employs TRBV29-1 and TRBJ2-3; a possible D gene is TRBD2 (5 bases). This CDR3 region has 15 residues. CDR1 is SQVTM, CDR2 ANQGSEA, per germline. Trimming left V 0 bases short and J 4 bases short, with 14 bases between. The CDR3 DNA follows: TGCAGCGTTGAAGATACGGGAAGTCCACCAGATACGCAGTATTTT. It yields the protein CSVEDTGSPPDTQYF.

The chain recombines TRBV5-4 with TRBJ2-3; 7 bases line up with TRBD2. Germline values: CDR1 SGHNT, CDR2 YYREEE (reference sequence). V lost 3 bases and J lost 0; bases outside the gene matches: 13. The CDR3 is made up of 18 amino acids. CDR3 in DNA: TGTGCCAGCAGCTCGTACAGCGGGACCACTTTTAGCACAGATACGCAGTATTTT. Translated, it gives CASSSYSGTTFSTDTQYF. The variable domain in full, completed from reference TRBV5-4 and TRBJ2-3, reads ETGVTQSPTHLIKTRGQQVTLRCSSQSGHNTVSWYQQALGQGPQFIFQYYREEENGRGNFPPRFSGLQFPNYSSELNVNALELDDSALYLCASSSYSGTTFSTDTQYFGPGTRLTVL.

The chain couples TRBV28 to TRBJ2-7; no reliable D call. The V gene's germline CDR1 is MDHEN and CDR2 SYDVKM. This CDR3 region has 12 residues. Trimming took 10 bases from V and 1 from J, leaving 11 bases between them. The CDR3 DNA sequence: TGTGCCACCGCGCGGCGGTCCTACGAGCAGTACTTC. Amino acids: CATARRSYEQYF.

V usage is TRBV7-2 and J usage is TRBJ2-1; 10 bases line up with TRBD1. Germline V CDR1 and CDR2: SGHTA, FQGNSA. Trimming cost V 1 base and J 7 bases; bases outside gene matches: 7. CDR3 length: 16 amino acids. In nucleotides, the CDR3 is TGTGCCAGCAGCTTAGACGCGGGACAGGGGTTTAATGAGCAGTTCTTC. Translating gives CASSLDAGQGFNEQFF.

The rearrangement links TRBV28 to TRBJ2-5; 14 bases fit TRBD2. Looked up from germline, CDR1 is MDHEN and CDR2 is SYDVKM. This CDR3 region has 17 residues. J gave up 5 bases and V 4 bases, and 9 bases lay outside the gene matches. The chain's CDR3 is CASSSTTSGRGIETQYF. Written as DNA, the CDR3 is TGTGCCAGCAGTTCGACGACTAGCGGGAGGGGGATTGAGACCCAGTACTTC.

This sequence joins TRBV30 and TRBJ1-1; no firm D call. In germline, CDR1 is GTSNPN, CDR2 SVGIG (reference sequence). The CDR3 contains 13 residues. Between the trimmed V and J ends, which lost 4 bases and 0 bases, there was a span of 9 bases. CDR3 protein: CAWNIALNTEAFF. DNA of the CDR3: TGTGCCTGGAACATCGCTCTGAACACTGAAGCTTTCTTT.

This clone has just one count. The chain uses TRBV19 and TRBJ1-6, with D maybe TRBD1 (5 bases). Germline V gene lookup returns CDR1 LNHDA and CDR2 SQIVND (reference sequence). The CDR3 is 16 residues long. Trimming removed 6 bases at V and 9 bases at J, with 21 bases between. CDR3 protein: CASRPPGPSWGSPLHF. The CDR3 DNA is TGTGCCAGTAGGCCCCCGGGACCTTCGTGGGGTTCACCCCTCCACTTT.

The chain carries TRBV5-5 and TRBJ1-1; a possible D gene is TRBD1 (5 bases). Trimming left V 5 bases short and J 5 bases short, with 10 bases between. This CDR3 spans 12 amino acids. From germline, CDR1 is SGHKS and CDR2 YYEKEE (reference sequence). In DNA, the CDR3 is TGTGCCAGCAGAACAGGTTTTACTGAAGCTTTCTTT. It translates to CASRTGFTEAFF.

The chain links TRBV7-9 to TRBJ1-6; 9 positions match TRBD1. Germline-derived CDR1 and CDR2 are SEHNR and FQNEAQ (reference sequence). With 4 bases clipped from V and 4 bases from J, the junction kept 11 bases outside the gene matches. The CDR3 length is 18 residues. The CDR3 protein is CASSSRGQGVGYNSPLHF. In DNA form, the CDR3 reads TGTGCCAGCAGCTCCCGGGGACAGGGCGTTGGATATAATTCACCCCTCCACTTT.